These 19 T cell receptor beta chains were all obtained from the same sample, sequenced in a study of blood T cell repertoires in COVID-19. Method: immunoSEQ multiplex PCR; TCRdb's copy keeps in-frame clones and lacks some. The top ten hold approximately 8% of the sample, which has approximately 490,000 clones, about nine tenths seen once. Sequencing was done on a sample of PBMCs or T cells enriched from blood (not recorded which). The receptor set was obtained from an older woman who had recovered from COVID-19.

J is TRBJ2-3 and V is TRBV18; D is ambiguous. V was cut by 4 bases and J by 0 bases, with 8 bases left in between. CDR3 length equals 14 residues. The germline V gene has CDR1 KGHSH and CDR2 LQKENI. The CDR3 protein is CASSRVSSTDTQYF. Here the CDR3 DNA reads TGTGCCAGCTCACGAGTATCTAGCACAGATACGCAGTATTTT.

This clone occurred once. The chain carries TRBV5-1 and TRBJ1-1; the match to TRBD1 covers 9 bases. V was pared by 1 base and J by 3 bases, with 1 base of the junction left unmatched. Germline values: CDR1 SGHRS, CDR2 YFSETQ. This CDR3 has 14 amino acids. The CDR3 DNA is TGCGCCAGCAGCTTGTGGGACAGGGACACTGAAGCTTTCTTT. Encoded protein: CASSLWDRDTEAFF.

CDR3 in amino acids: CASSYRGQETQYF. DNA of the CDR3: TGTGCCAGCAGCTACAGGGGACAAGAGACCCAGTACTTC. The J gene is TRBJ2-5, the V gene TRBV7-7, with 7 positions matching TRBD1. The CDR3 totals 13 residues. Trimming removed 4 bases from V and 2 bases from J; junction bases left unmatched: 1. The germline CDR1 and CDR2 sequences are SSHAT and FNYEAQ (reference sequence).

V is TRBV12-3 or TRBV12-4 and J is TRBJ1-2; D not certain. CDR3 length: 11 amino acids. Between the trimmed V and J ends, which lost 4 bases and 6 bases, there was a span of 6 bases. CDR3 in amino acids: CASSSENGYTF. DNA of the CDR3: TGTGCCAGCAGTTCCGAGAATGGCTACACCTTC.

This clone showed up just a few times. The chain uses TRBV29-1 and TRBJ1-3; D is possibly TRBD1 (5 bases). Trimming took 6 bases from V and 2 from J, leaving 11 bases between them. The CDR3 has 13 residues. CDR1 SQVTM and CDR2 ANQGSEA come from the germline V gene. The CDR3, as DNA: TGCAGCGTCCTCGGGGGGGCTGGAAACACCATATATTTT. It codes for CSVLGGAGNTIYF.

This sequence joins TRBV4-1 and TRBJ1-5; possible D gene TRBD1, 5 bases. The CDR3 covers 14 residues. Trimming cost V 2 bases and J 6 bases, with 11 bases left between them. Germline assignment: CDR1 MGHRA and CDR2 YSYEKL. The CDR3 sequence: CASSQSTATQPQHF. The CDR3 nucleotides are TGCGCCAGCAGCCAATCGACAGCTACTCAGCCCCAGCATTTT.

This clone came up once. The V and J genes are TRBV18 and TRBJ1-1; TRBD1 agrees at 8 bases. Germline-derived CDR1 and CDR2 are KGHSH and LQKENI. The V gene end was trimmed by 5 bases and the J gene end by 1 base; junction bases not matched to a gene: 3. This CDR3 contains 14 residues. CDR3 protein: CASSTGQGNTEAFF. In DNA form, the CDR3 reads TGTGCCAGCTCAACCGGACAGGGGAACACTGAAGCTTTCTTT.

This chain links TRBV11-3 with TRBJ2-3, with 9 bases that match TRBD1. In germline, CDR1 is SGHNT, CDR2 YENEEA. The CDR3 is made up of 16 amino acids. V lost 3 bases, J lost 4 bases, and 8 bases stayed unmatched. Here the CDR3 DNA reads TGTGCCAGCAGCTTTGGGACAGGGATCTATCCAGATACGCAGTATTTT. It yields the protein CASSFGTGIYPDTQYF.

The V gene is TRBV5-4, the J gene TRBJ2-5; maybe TRBD2 (6 bases). The germline V gene has CDR1 SGHNT and CDR2 YYREEE (reference sequence). Trimming removed 4 bases from V and 1 base from J, with 14 bases in between. This CDR3 region has 15 residues. The CDR3 DNA is TGTGCCAGCAGCCGTGGGGGAGGCCCCCAAGAGACCCAGTACTTC. This codes for CASSRGGGPQETQYF.

This sequence joins TRBV12-3 or TRBV12-4 and TRBJ2-7; D is perhaps TRBD1 (6 bases). This CDR3 is 12 amino acids long. V was shortened by 5 bases and J by 4 bases, with 9 bases between the two germline ends. The CDR3 DNA reads TGTGCCAGCAGTCGGACAGTGTACGAGCAGTACTTC. It codes for CASSRTVYEQYF.

This chain connects TRBV7-2 to TRBJ1-6; possibly TRBD1 for D (6 bases). CDR1 and CDR2 from the germline V gene are SGHTA and FQGNSA. Between the trimmed V and J ends, which lost 1 base and 0 bases, there was a span of 16 bases. The length of the CDR3 is 19 residues. The CDR3 region has the DNA TGTGCCAGCAGCTTAGATGGCAGGGGCACCTTCTCCTATAATTCACCCCTCCACTTT. Protein: CASSLDGRGTFSYNSPLHF.

V is TRBV21-1 and J is TRBJ2-7; the DNA was not compared with TRBD2, the D call given in the table. TRBV21-1 is termed a pseudogene. The CDR3 runs 12 residues. This CDR3 reads CASSPSSYEQYF. The CDR3 DNA sequence: TGTGCCAGCAGTCCGAGTAGTTACGAGCAGTACTTC.

This rearrangement joins TRBV29-1 to TRBJ2-7, with 9 bases that match TRBD1. The CDR3 has 13 amino acids. Per the germline V gene, CDR1 is SQVTM and CDR2 is ANQGSEA. Trimming at V came to 4 bases and at J to 7 bases, leaving 8 bases not matched to a gene. CDR3 region: CSVAKNRGPEQYV. For the CDR3, the DNA is TGCAGCGTTGCAAAAAACAGGGGGCCGGAGCAGTACGTC.

This chain connects TRBV10-3 to TRBJ1-2, with 10 nucleotides matching TRBD1. The J segment lost 4 bases and the V segment lost 4 bases, leaving 6 bases of the junction unmatched. The germline V gene encodes CDR1 ENHRY and CDR2 SYGVKD. This CDR3 is 15 amino acids long. The CDR3 loop is CAISVPGQGTYGYTF. The CDR3 DNA reads TGTGCCATCAGTGTTCCGGGACAGGGGACCTATGGCTACACCTTC.

With regard to this clone: This CDR3 is also generated by other DNA sequences in the sample. The chain uses TRBV19 and TRBJ1-1, with D possibly being TRBD1 (5 bases). The CDR3 is made up of 14 amino acids. The germline V gene encodes CDR1 LNHDA and CDR2 SQIVND (reference sequence). Trimming pared 1 base from V and 1 base from J, leaving 7 bases between. The CDR3 DNA is TGTGCCAGTAGTATAGGGCAGGGGAACACTGAAGCTTTCTTT. Its translation: CASSIGQGNTEAFF.

This sequence joins TRBV6-5 and TRBJ2-7; a possible D gene is TRBD1 (6 bases). Germline CDR1 and CDR2: MNHEY and SVGAGI. The length of the CDR3 is 15 residues. With 0 bases removed from V and 7 bases from J, the gap between germline ends came to 16 bases. CDR3 residues: CASSYSMLQGYEQYF. The CDR3 DNA reads as TGTGCCAGCAGTTACTCGATGCTCCAGGGGTATGAGCAGTACTTC.

The rearrangement joins TRBV4-2 to TRBJ1-2, with D uncertain. The CDR3 sequence is 13 residues long. Germline V CDR1 and CDR2: LGHNA, YNFKEQ. Trimming pared 1 base from V and 5 bases from J, leaving 8 bases between. This chain's CDR3 is CASSQGSVYGYTF. The DNA for the CDR3 is TGTGCCAGCAGCCAAGGGTCGGTATATGGCTACACCTTC.

The V call is TRBV19, the J call TRBJ2-2; maybe TRBD1 (6 bases). Looked up from germline, CDR1 is LNHDA and CDR2 is SQIVND (reference sequence). The CDR3 extends over 14 amino acids. Trimming cost V 7 bases and J 0 bases, with 9 bases left between them. CDR3: CASKTGPNTGELFF. CDR3 DNA: TGTGCCAGTAAAACAGGGCCGAACACCGGGGAGCTGTTTTTT. Together with reference TRBV19 and TRBJ2-2, the CDR3 gives the full variable domain: DGGITQSPKYLFRKEGQNVTLSCEQNLNHDAMYWYRQDPGQGLRLIYYSQIVNDFQKGDIAEGYSVSREKKESFPLTVTSAQKNPTAFYLCASKTGPNTGELFFGEGSRLTVL.

As for this clone: Other DNA sequences of this sample code for an identical CDR3. This sequence joins TRBV5-1 and TRBJ2-1; no definite D call. Per germline, CDR1 SGHRS and CDR2 YFSETQ. The CDR3 has 13 amino acids. V was shortened by 0 bases and J by 4 bases, with 5 bases between the two germline ends. The CDR3 protein is CASSLATYNEQFF. As DNA, the CDR3 is TGCGCCAGCAGCTTGGCCACATACAATGAGCAGTTCTTC.